A selection of T cell receptor beta chains follows, all from one sample in a study of T cell responses to AZD1222 COVID-19 vaccine. Here immunoSEQ multiplex PCR was the method, and the copy in TCRdb shows in-frame clones only, minus some. The data contain over 130,000 clones, 80% to 95% of them seen just once; the ten biggest clones take up roughly 4%. Sample: peripheral blood, taken 28 days after the second AZD1222 dose. The receptor source for this set is an adult who received the AZD1222 COVID-19 vaccine. The CDR3 runs from the conserved cysteine through the conserved F or W. Fields, in order: clone size, V gene, D gene, J gene, CDR3 DNA, CDR3 protein. A D gene is named only where the DNA matches it firmly. Size is stated for part of the rows, as once, few or many counts, or as a class when the clone is expanded.

-,TRBV2,TRBD1,TRBJ1-4,TGTGCCAGCAGATGGGGACAGAACAATGAAAAACTGTTTTTT,CASRWGQNNEKLFF
-,TRBV5-4,TRBD1,TRBJ2-1,TGTGCCAGCAGCCAGGACAGGCCCCCCTACAATGAGCAGTTCTTC,CASSQDRPPYNEQFF
-,TRBV6-5,-,TRBJ1-1,TGTGCCAGCCACTTGATGGGGAGGGGGAACACTGAAGCTTTCTTT,CASHLMGRGNTEAFF
-,TRBV6-5,-,TRBJ1-2,TGTGCCAGCAGTTACGACCGGGACGGGGACGATGGCTACACCTTC,CASSYDRDGDDGYTF
-,TRBV6-2/TRBV6-3,-,TRBJ2-1,TGTGCCAGCAGTTCTAGCCGGGCAGGGTTGGGTGAGCAGTTCTTC,CASSSSRAGLGEQFF
-,TRBV12-3/TRBV12-4,TRBD2,TRBJ2-3,TGTGCCAGCAGTTTAGACAGCGGGAAGGACTATTTT,CASSLDSGKDYF
-,TRBV7-2,-,TRBJ2-3,TGTGCCAGCAGCTCGACTAGACTCACAGATACGCAGTATTTT,CASSSTRLTDTQYF
-,TRBV14,-,TRBJ1-2,TGTGCCAGCAGCCAGAACCAGGGGTATGGCTACACCTTC,CASSQNQGYGYTF
-,TRBV6-2/TRBV6-3,-,TRBJ2-6,TGTGCCAGCAGTTATGATGGGGCCAACGTCCTGACTTTC,CASSYDGANVLTF
-,TRBV7-9,-,TRBJ1-1,TGTGCCAGCAGCTTCCAGGACACTGAAGCTTTCTTT,CASSFQDTEAFF
-,TRBV11-2,-,TRBJ1-1,TGTGCCAGCAGCTTAGATTTTTGGGGGGACGTGAACACTGAAGCTTTCTTT,CASSLDFWGDVNTEAFF
-,TRBV24-1,-,TRBJ2-6,TGTGCCACCAGTGATCCCACTGACAGTTCCATCCACTCTGGGGCCAACGTCCTGACTTTC,CATSDPTDSSIHSGANVLTF
-,TRBV7-9,TRBD1,TRBJ1-6,TGTGCCAGCAGGTCGGACAGGGCTCCAAGCTCACCCCTCCACTTT,CASRSDRAPSSPLHF
-,TRBV25-1,-,TRBJ2-7,TGTGCCAGCATGACGGAGGGTTCCTACGAGCAGTACTTC,CASMTEGSYEQYF
-,TRBV7-2,-,TRBJ2-2,TGTGCCAGCAGCGTCTCACTATCGTTCACCGGGGAGCTGTTTTTT,CASSVSLSFTGELFF
once,TRBV6-5,-,TRBJ2-7,TGTGCCAGCAGCCGAGGGGGGAGCTACGAGCAGTACTTC,CASSRGGSYEQYF
-,TRBV28,-,TRBJ1-2,TGTGCCAGCAGTCTCGGACAGCTGAACTATGGCTACACCTTC,CASSLGQLNYGYTF
-,TRBV4-1,-,TRBJ2-5,TGCGCCAGCAGCCAAGATGAGGTCTCCGGGATGCTCGTACAGACCCAGTACTTC,CASSQDEVSGMLVQTQYF
-,TRBV6-6,-,TRBJ1-6,TGTGCCAGCAGTTACGTGGGGAGGAATTCACCCCTCCACTTT,CASSYVGRNSPLHF
-,TRBV5-4,-,TRBJ2-3,TGTGCCAGCAGCTTGTATGTCAATCCCATCACAGATACGCAGTATTTT,CASSLYVNPITDTQYF
-,TRBV5-4,TRBD2,TRBJ2-1,TGTGCCAGCAGCCTAACTAGCGGGAGAGTAGATGAGCAGTTCTTC,CASSLTSGRVDEQFF
-,TRBV28,-,TRBJ2-1,TGTGCCAGCAGTTTAGTACTCAGGGGAAAGTTCTTC,CASSLVLRGKFF
-,TRBV5-8,TRBD1,TRBJ1-1,TGTGCCAGCAGCTCAGGGGGGGGCACTGAAGCTTTCTTT,CASSSGGGTEAFF
-,TRBV5-4,-,TRBJ2-3,TGTGCCAGCAGCTTGCTTGGGACTGCACCCACAGATACGCAGTATTTT,CASSLLGTAPTDTQYF
-,TRBV5-6,-,TRBJ2-5,TGTGCCAGCAGCGGGACAGGCGGGGGGAAGACCCAGTACTTC,CASSGTGGGKTQYF
once,TRBV6-2/TRBV6-3,-,TRBJ2-7,TGTGCCAGCAGTCCCAGATCCTACGAGCAGTACTTC,CASSPRSYEQYF
-,TRBV28,-,TRBJ2-1,TGTGCCAGCAGAATCGGGACTGACAATGAGCAGTTCTTC,CASRIGTDNEQFF
-,TRBV12-3/TRBV12-4,-,TRBJ2-7,TGTGCCAGCACCTTGACTGATACCTACGAGCAGTACTTC,CASTLTDTYEQYF
-,TRBV6-1,TRBD2,TRBJ2-1,TGTGCCAGCAGTGAAGGGGGGGGTTGGGAGCAGTTCTTC,CASSEGGGWEQFF